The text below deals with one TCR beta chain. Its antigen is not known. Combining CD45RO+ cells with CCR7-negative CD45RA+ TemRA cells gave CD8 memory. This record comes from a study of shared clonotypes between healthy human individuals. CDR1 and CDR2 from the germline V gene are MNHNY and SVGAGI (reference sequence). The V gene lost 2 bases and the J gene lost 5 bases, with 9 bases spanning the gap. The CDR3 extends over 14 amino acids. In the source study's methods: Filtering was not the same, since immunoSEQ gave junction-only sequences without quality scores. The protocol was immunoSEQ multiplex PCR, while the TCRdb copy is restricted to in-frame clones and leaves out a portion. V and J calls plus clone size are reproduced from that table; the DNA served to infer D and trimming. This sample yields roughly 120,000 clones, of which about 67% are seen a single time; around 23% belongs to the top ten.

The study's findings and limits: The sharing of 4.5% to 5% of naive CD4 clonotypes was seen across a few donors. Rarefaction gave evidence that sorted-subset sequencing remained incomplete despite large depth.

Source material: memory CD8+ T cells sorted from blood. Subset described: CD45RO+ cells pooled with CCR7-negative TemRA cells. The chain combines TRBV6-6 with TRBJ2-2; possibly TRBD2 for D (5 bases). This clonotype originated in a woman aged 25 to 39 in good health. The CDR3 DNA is TGTGCCAGCAGTTACGTCGGGGAAACCGGGGAGCTGTTTTTT. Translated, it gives CASSYVGETGELFF.